This T cell receptor (beta chain) was recovered during a study of T cell responses to AZD1222 COVID-19 vaccine. This clone has only one observation. Sequenced by immunoSEQ multiplex PCR; TCRdb stores in-frame clones only, minus some. The sample records more than 110,000 clones, 92% being singletons. Germline CDR1 reads SGHTA; CDR2 reads FQGNSA. This CDR3 is built from 16 residues. Deletions cut 0 bases from V and 3 bases from J, with 12 bases between. The sequence was obtained from an adult who received the AZD1222 COVID-19 vaccine. This chain links TRBV7-2 with TRBJ2-1; D is unresolved. The sample in question was peripheral blood, obtained 28 days after the second AZD1222 dose. The CDR3: CASSLASAAIYNEQFF. In nucleotides, the CDR3 is TGTGCCAGCAGCTTAGCGTCGGCAGCTATCTACAATGAGCAGTTCTTC.